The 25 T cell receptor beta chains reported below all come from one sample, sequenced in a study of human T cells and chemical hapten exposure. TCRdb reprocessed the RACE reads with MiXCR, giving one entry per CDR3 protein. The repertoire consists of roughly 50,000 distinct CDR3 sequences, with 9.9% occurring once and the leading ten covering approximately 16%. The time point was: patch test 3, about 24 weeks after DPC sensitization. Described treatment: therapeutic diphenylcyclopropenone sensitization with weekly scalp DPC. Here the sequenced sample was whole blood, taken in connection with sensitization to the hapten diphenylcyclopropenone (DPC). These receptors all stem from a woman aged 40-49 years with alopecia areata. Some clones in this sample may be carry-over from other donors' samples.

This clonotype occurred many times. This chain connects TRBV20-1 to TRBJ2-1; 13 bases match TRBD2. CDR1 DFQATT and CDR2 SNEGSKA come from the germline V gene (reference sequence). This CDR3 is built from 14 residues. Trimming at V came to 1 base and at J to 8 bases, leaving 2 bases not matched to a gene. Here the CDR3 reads CSARGLAGGDEQFF. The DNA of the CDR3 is TGCAGTGCTAGAGGACTAGCGGGGGGTGATGAGCAGTTCTTC.

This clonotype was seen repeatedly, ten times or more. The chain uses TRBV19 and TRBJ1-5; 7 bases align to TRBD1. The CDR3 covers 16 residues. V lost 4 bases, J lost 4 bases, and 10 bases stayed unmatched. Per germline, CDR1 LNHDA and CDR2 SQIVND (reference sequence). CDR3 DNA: TGTGCCAGTAGTACTAAAACCGGGACAGAAAATCAGCCCCAGCATTTT. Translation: CASSTKTGTENQPQHF.

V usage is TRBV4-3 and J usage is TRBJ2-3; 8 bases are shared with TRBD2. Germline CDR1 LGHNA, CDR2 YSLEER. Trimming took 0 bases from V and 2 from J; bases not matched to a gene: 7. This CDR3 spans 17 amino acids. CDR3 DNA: TGCGCCAGCAGCCAAGATTACGCGGGGGGCCTCACAGATACGCAGTATTTT. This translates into CASSQDYAGGLTDTQYF.

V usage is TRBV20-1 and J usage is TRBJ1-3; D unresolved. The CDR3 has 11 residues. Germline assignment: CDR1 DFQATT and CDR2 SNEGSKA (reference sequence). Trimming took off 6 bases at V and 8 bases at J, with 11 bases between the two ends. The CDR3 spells CSAPIGHTIYF. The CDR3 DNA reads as TGCAGTGCCCCTATTGGCCACACCATATATTTT.

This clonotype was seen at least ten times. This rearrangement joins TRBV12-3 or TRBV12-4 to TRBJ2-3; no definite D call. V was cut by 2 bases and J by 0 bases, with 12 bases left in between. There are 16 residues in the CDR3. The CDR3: CASSLSPGPSTDTQYF. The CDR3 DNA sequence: TGTGCCAGCAGTTTATCCCCAGGCCCTAGCACAGATACGCAGTATTTT.

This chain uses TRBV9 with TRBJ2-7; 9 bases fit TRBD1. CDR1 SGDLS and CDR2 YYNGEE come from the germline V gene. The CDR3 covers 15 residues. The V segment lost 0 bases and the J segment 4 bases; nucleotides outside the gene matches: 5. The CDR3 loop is CASSVVGTGPYEQYF. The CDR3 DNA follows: TGTGCCAGCAGCGTAGTAGGGACAGGGCCTTACGAGCAGTACTTC.

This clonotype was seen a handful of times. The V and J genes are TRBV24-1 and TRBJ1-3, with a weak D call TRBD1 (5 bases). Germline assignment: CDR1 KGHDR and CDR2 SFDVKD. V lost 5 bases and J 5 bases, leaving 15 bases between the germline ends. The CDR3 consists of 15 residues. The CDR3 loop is CATSGSGEGRNTIYF. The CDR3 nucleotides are TGTGCCACCAGTGGCAGCGGCGAGGGGAGAAACACCATATATTTT.

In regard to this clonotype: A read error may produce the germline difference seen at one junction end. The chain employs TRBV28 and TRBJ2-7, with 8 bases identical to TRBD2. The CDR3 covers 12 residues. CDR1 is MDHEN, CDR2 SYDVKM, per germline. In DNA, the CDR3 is TGTGCCAGCAGTTCCTCCCGAGCGGGGGTCCCCTTC. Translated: CASSSSRAGVPF.

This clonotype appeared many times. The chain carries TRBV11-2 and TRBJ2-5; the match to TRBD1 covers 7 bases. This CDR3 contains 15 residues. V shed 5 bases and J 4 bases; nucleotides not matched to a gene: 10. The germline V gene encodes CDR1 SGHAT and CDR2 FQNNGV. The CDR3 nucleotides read TGTGCCAGCAGCGAAACAGGGGTTTGGGTAGAGACCCAGTACTTC. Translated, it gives CASSETGVWVETQYF.

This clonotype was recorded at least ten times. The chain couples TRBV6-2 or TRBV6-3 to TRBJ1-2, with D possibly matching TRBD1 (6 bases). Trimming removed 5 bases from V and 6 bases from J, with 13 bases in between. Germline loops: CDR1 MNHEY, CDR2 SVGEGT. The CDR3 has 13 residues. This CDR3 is CASSNRDHDGYTF. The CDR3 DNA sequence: TGTGCCAGCAGTAACAGGGACCACGATGGCTACACCTTC.

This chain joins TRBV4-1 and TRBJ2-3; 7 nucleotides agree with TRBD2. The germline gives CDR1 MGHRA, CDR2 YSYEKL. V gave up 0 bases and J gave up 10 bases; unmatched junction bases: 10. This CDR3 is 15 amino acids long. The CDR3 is CASSQDRGDLPPQYF. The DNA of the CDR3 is TGCGCCAGCAGCCAAGATCGGGGGGATTTGCCCCCGCAGTATTTT.

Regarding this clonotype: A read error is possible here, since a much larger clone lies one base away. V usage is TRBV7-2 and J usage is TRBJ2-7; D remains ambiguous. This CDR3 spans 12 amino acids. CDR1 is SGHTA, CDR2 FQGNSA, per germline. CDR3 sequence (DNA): TGTGGCAGCAGCTTAGTCCAGTACGAGCAGTACTTC. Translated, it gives CGSSLVQYEQYF. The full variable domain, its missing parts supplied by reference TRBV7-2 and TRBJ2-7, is GAGVSQSPSNKVTEKGKDVELRCDPISGHTALYWYRQSLGQGLEFLIYFQGNSAPDKSGLPSDRFSAERTGGSVSTLTIQRTQQEDSAVYLCGSSLVQYEQYFGPGTRLTVT.

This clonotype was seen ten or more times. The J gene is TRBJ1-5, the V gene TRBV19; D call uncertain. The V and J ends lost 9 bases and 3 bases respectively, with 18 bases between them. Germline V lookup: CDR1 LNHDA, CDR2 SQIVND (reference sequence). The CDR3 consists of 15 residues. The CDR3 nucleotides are TGTGCCAGCGGAGAACAGCCTGTCATCAATCAGCCCCAGCATTTT. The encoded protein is CASGEQPVINQPQHF.

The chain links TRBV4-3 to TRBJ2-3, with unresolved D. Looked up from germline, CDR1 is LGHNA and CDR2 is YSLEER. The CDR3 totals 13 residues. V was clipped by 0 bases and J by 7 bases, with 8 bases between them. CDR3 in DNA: TGCGCCAGCAGCCAAGATTTGGTCAATACGCAGTATTTT. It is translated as CASSQDLVNTQYF.

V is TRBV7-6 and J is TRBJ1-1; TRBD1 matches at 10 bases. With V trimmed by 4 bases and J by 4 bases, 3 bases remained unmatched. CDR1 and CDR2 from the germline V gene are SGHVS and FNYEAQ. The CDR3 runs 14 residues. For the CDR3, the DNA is TGTGCCAGCAGCTCGACAGGGGGCCCCACTGAAGCTTTCTTT. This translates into CASSSTGGPTEAFF.

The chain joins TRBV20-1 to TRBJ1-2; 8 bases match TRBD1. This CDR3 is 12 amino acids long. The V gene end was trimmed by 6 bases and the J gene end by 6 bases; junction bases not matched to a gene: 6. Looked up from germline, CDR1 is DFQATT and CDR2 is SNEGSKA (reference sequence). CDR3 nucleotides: TGCAGTGCCAGGACAGGGAGTAATGGCTACACCTTC. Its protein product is CSARTGSNGYTF.

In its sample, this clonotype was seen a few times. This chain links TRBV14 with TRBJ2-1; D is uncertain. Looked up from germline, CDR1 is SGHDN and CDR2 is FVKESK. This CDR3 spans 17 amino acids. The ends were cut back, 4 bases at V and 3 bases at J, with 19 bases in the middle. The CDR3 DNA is TGTGCCAGCAGCCGATTACCATTGTGGATCGGCTACAATGAGCAGTTCTTC. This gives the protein CASSRLPLWIGYNEQFF.

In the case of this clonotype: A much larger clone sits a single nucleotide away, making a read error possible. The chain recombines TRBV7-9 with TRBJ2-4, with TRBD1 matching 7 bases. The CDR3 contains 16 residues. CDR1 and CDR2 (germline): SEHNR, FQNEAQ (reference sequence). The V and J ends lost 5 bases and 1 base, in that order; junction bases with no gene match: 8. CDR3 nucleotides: TGTGCCAGCAGCCCAGTCGAACAGGGGGCCAAAAACATTCAGTACTTC. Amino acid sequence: CASSPVEQGAKNIQYF.

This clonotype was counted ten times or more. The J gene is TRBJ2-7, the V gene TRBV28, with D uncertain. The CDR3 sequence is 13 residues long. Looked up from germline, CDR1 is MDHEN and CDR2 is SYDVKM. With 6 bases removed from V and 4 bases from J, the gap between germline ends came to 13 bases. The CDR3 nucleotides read TGTGCCAGCAGACAACCCGGTGGGTACGAGCAGTACTTC. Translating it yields CASRQPGGYEQYF.

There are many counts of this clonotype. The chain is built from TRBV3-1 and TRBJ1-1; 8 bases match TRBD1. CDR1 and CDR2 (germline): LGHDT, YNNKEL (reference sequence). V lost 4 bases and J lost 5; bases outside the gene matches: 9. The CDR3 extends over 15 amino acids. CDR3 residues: CASSLIRTGRTEAFF. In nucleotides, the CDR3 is TGTGCCAGCAGCCTGATTAGGACAGGGAGGACTGAAGCTTTCTTT.

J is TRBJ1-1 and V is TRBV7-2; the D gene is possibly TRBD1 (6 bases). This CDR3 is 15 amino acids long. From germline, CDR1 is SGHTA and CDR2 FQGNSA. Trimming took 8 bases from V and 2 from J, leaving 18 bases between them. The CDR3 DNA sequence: TGTGCCAGCGGCGGGGGCCCTTTAATAAACACTGAAGCTTTCTTT. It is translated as CASGGGPLINTEAFF.

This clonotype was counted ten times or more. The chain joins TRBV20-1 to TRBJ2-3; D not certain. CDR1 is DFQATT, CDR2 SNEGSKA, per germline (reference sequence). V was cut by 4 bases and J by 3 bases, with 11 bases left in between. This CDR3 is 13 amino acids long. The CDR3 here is CSATGGATDTQYF. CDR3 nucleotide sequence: TGCAGTGCTACCGGTGGAGCGACAGATACGCAGTATTTT.

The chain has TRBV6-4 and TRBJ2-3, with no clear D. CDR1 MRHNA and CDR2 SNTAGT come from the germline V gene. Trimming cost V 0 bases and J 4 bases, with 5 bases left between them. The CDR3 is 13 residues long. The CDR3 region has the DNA TGTGCCAGCAGTGACTCGACTTCAGATACGCAGTATTTT. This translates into CASSDSTSDTQYF.

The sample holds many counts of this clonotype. This chain's CDR3 is CASSLAGADRSPLHF. The CDR3 DNA is TGTGCCAGCAGCTTAGCCGGGGCCGATCGTTCACCCCTCCACTTT. J is TRBJ1-6 and V is TRBV7-2; the D gene is possibly TRBD1 (5 bases). The CDR3 is made up of 15 amino acids. Trimming pared 0 bases from V and 9 bases from J, leaving 12 bases between. Germline CDR1 is SGHTA and CDR2 is FQGNSA.

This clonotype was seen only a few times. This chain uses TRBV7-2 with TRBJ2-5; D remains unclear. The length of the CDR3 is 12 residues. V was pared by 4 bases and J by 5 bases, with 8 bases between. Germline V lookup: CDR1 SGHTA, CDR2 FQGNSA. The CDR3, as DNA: TGTGCCAGCAGCTATTACGGGGAGACCCAGTACTTC. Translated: CASSYYGETQYF. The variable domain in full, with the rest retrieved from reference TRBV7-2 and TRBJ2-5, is GAGVSQSPSNKVTEKGKDVELRCDPISGHTALYWYRQSLGQGLEFLIYFQGNSAPDKSGLPSDRFSAERTGGSVSTLTIQRTQQEDSAVYLCASSYYGETQYFGPGTRLLVL.